This T cell receptor beta chain was sequenced for a study of cytomegalovirus exposure and HLA in healthy donors. Study in general: Unique TCRs numbering roughly 85 million, obtained from HLA-typed donors, made up an early data release. Overall study findings and caveats: Roughly uniform depth of sequencing across donors was assumed in presence/absence analyses. Reportedly, diagnosis of cytomegalovirus status by the classifier showed high specificity and sensitivity.

The PCR ran on 60 Vbeta and 13 Jbeta primers. Produced via immunoSEQ multiplex PCR; TCRdb's table is partial and in-frame only. The sample shows about 80,000 clones, approximately 65% of them seen only once. Looked up from germline, CDR1 is MNHEY and CDR2 is SVGAGI. The CDR3 is 14 residues long. V dropped 6 bases and J dropped 4; count of bases not matched to a gene: 8. Details on this clone: The antigen remains unidentified.

Input material: PBMCs. This TCR was sampled from a male donor in good health and CMV-seropositive. The gene calls are TRBV6-5 and TRBJ2-7, with 8 bases lining up with TRBD2. CDR3 residues: CASSEAGGDYEQYF. CDR3 nucleotide sequence: TGTGCCAGCAGCGAGGCGGGGGGCGATTACGAGCAGTACTTC.